A selection of T cell receptor delta chains follows, all from one sample in a study of human gamma delta and Vdelta1 T cells. TCRdb re-analyzed the PCR reads via CATT. The data show about 6,500 delta-chain clones, approximately 41% seen once. The antigens for these receptors are not known. The sample was Vdelta1 gamma-delta T cells from blood grown in culture (DOT cells). These receptor sequences come from a human donor in good health. CDR3s include the opening cysteine and the closing phenylalanine or tryptophan. D genes are given only for firm matches. Size is stated for part of the rows, as once, few or many counts, or as a class when the clone is expanded.

>TRDD3|-|TRDV1|TRDJ1
TGTGCTCTTGGGGAACTACGGAGTACTGGGGGATACCGGTGTACCGATAAACTCATCTTT
CALGELRSTGGYRCTDKLIF
>TRDD3|medium-sized|TRDV1|TRDJ1
TGTGCTCTTGGGGAACTAGTTACCCCCGTACTGGGGGATACCCCCACCGATAAACTCATCTTT
CALGELVTPVLGDTPTDKLIF
>-|-|TRDV1|TRDJ1
TGTGCTCTTGGGGAACTAGTATCCCATACCGATAAACTCATCTTT
CALGELVSHTDKLIF
>-|few|TRDV1|TRDJ1
TGTGCTCTTGGGGAACTAGCAAAGGCAACGGGGGGACGATCGGGGTACACCGATAAACTCATCTTT
CALGELAKATGGRSGYTDKLIF
>-|medium-sized|TRDV1|TRDJ1
TGTGCTCTTGGGGAATGTCCCACACGGGCTGGGGCAATGTACACCGATAAACTCATCTTT
CALGECPTRAGAMYTDKLIF
>-|-|TRDV1|TRDJ1
TGTGCTCTTGGGGAACTAACCTCTTTCCACAAGTCTCTACGAGCCTCCCTACTATCTTACACCGATAAACTCATCTTT
CALGELTSFHKSLRASLLSYTDKLIF
>-|-|TRDV1|TRDJ4
TGTGCTCTTGGGGAACTACCTTCCTACCTTTTTACGCTGGGGGATATGAATCCGGCTAGACCCCTGATCTTT
CALGELPSYLFTLGDMNPARPLIF
>-|-|TRDV1|TRDJ1
TGTGCTCTTGGGGAATTCGCGGGGCGGGGGGGGACCAAGTACACCGATAAACTCATCTTT
CALGEFAGRGGTKYTDKLIF
>-|few|TRDV1|TRDJ1
TGTGCTCTTGTCCTACGGCAGTTCGTTAATAGGGCGTACACCGATAAACTCATCTTT
CALVLRQFVNRAYTDKLIF
>TRDD3|few|TRDV1|TRDJ1
TGTGCTCTTGGGGAACGGTCTGTCGTACTGGGGGATATGGAAGAATACACCGATAAACTCATCTTT
CALGERSVVLGDMEEYTDKLIF
>TRDD3|-|TRDV1|TRDJ1
TGTGCTCTTGGGGAACTAGAACCTACGTTATCTGGGGGATACGGTCCGCTAACACGGGTCGCCGATAAACTCATCTTT
CALGELEPTLSGGYGPLTRVADKLIF
>TRDD3|-|TRDV1|TRDJ1
TGTGCTCTTGGGGAACTCCGACTCTTCGGAGAACTGGGGGTGTACACCGATAAACTCATCTTT
CALGELRLFGELGVYTDKLIF
>TRDD3|-|TRDV1|TRDJ1
TGTGCTCTTGGGTCCCACCTTGGATTGGGATACGCGATTGTGACCGATAAACTCATCTTT
CALGSHLGLGYAIVTDKLIF
>TRDD3|-|TRDV1|TRDJ1
TGTGCTCTTGGGGAGGGTCTTCCTTTGTACTGGGGGACCCGTCCGGCCGATAAACTCATCTTT
CALGEGLPLYWGTRPADKLIF
>TRDD3|few|TRDV1|TRDJ1
TGTGCTCTTGGGGCTTCCCTGGGGTCGAATGTGCCTTCCCTGGGGGAAACGTTGTACACCGATAAACTCATCTTT
CALGASLGSNVPSLGETLYTDKLIF
>-|once|TRDV1|TRDJ1
TGTGCTCTTGGGGAACGAATAGCTCGGGGCCTTCGGGAATACTGGTACACCGATAAACTCATCTTT
CALGERIARGLREYWYTDKLIF
>TRDD3|once|TRDV1|TRDJ1
TGTGCTCTTACGGAGAGGGGCTTAACCACTGGGGGACCCCCGGGTCTAGGTACGCTCATCTTT
CALTERGLTTGGPPGLGTLIF
>-|-|TRDV1|TRDJ1
TGTGCTCTTGGGGAACTCAAGAACCACGGGGATTATAAACTCATCTTT
CALGELKNHGDYKLIF
>TRDD3|-|TRDV1|TRDJ1
TGTGCTCTTGGGGTCTTTCCTCCGTGGGATACGAACACCGATAAACTCATCTTT
CALGVFPPWDTNTDKLIF
>TRDD3|-|TRDV1|TRDJ1
TGTGCTCTTGGGGAACTCGAGCTTCCACCAAACTGGGGATGGGCGTACACCGATAAACTCATCTTT
CALGELELPPNWGWAYTDKLIF
>TRDD2|few|TRDV1|TRDJ4
TGTGCTCTTGGGGAACTTCCCCACTTTGTTCCTACGAAGATGGACAGACCCCTGATCTTT
CALGELPHFVPTKMDRPLIF
>TRDD3|-|TRDV1|TRDJ1
TGTGCTCTTGGGGAACTGGTTCTCCTAACCACTTGGGGATATCCCGATAAACTCATCTTT
CALGELVLLTTWGYPDKLIF
>-|few|TRDV1|TRDJ1
TGTGCTCTTGGGGAACACGAGTTCATAGGGCCTACGCATACCGTTTTTTACACCGATAAACTCATCTTT
CALGEHEFIGPTHTVFYTDKLIF
>TRDD3|-|TRDV1|TRDJ1
TGTGCTCTTGGGGAGGCCTTAGAGGGACTGGGGCTGATTTACGATAAACTCATCTTT
CALGEALEGLGLIYDKLIF
>TRDD3|-|TRDV1|TRDJ1
TGTGCTCTTGGGTCACGAACCCTTCCTTTATCTGGGGGATACGCGTACACCGATAAACTCATCTTT
CALGSRTLPLSGGYAYTDKLIF
>-|-|TRDV1|TRDJ1
TGTGCTCTTGGGATGCTTACGACTGGGCCAAGGTACACCGATAAACTCATCTTT
CALGMLTTGPRYTDKLIF
>TRDD3|-|TRDV1|TRDJ2
TGTGCTCTTCATGAAAAAAGAACTGGGGGGCTGACAGCACAACTCTTCTTT
CALHEKRTGGLTAQLFF
>-|-|TRDV1|TRDJ1
TGTGCTCTTGGGGAACTGCCCCCGGGAATCATCTCATACACCGATAAACTCATCTTT
CALGELPPGIISYTDKLIF
>TRDD3|-|TRDV1|TRDJ1
TGTGCTCTTGGGGAACTGTTCTCTGGGGGATATAGGAGTTACACCGATAAACTCATCTTT
CALGELFSGGYRSYTDKLIF
>TRDD2|-|TRDV1|TRDJ1
TGTGCTCTTGGGGAACTATTCCTACGAGGGCCCCACACCGATAAACTCATCTTT
CALGELFLRGPHTDKLIF
>TRDD3|medium-sized|TRDV1|TRDJ1
TGTGCTCTTGGGGAACTAAGTGAGCGCTTCCCTTACTGGGGGATGGAGGATAAACTCATCTTT
CALGELSERFPYWGMEDKLIF
>-|-|TRDV1|TRDJ1
TGTGCTCTTGGGGTCGAATCGTCCTACGGCCTCTTGTACACCGATAAACTCATCTTT
CALGVESSYGLLYTDKLIF